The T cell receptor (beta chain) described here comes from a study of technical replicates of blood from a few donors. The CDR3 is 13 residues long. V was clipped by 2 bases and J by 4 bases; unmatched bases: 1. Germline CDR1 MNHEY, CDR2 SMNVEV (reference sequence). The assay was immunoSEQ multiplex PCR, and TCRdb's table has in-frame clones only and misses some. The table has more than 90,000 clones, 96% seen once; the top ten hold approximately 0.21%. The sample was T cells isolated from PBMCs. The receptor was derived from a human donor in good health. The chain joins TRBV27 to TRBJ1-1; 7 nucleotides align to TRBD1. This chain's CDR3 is CASSLPGGTEAFF. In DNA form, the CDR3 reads TGTGCCAGCAGTTTACCAGGGGGCACTGAAGCTTTCTTT.